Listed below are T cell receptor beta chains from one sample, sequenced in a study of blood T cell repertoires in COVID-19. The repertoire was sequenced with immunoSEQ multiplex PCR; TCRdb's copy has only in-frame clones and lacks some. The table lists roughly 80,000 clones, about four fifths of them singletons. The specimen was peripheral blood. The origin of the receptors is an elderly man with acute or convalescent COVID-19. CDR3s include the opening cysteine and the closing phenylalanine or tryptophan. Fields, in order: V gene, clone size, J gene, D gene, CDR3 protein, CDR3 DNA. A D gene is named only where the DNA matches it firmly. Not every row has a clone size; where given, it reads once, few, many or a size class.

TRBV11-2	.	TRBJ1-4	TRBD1	CASSVDRGEKLFF	TGTGCCAGCAGCGTCGACAGGGGCGAAAAACTGTTTTTT
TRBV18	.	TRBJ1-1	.	CASSPPSVTNTEAFF	TGTGCCAGCTCACCACCGTCCGTTACTAACACTGAAGCTTTCTTT
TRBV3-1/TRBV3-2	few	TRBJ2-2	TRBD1	CASSPWTGQGPGELFF	TGTGCCAGCAGCCCATGGACAGGACAGGGGCCCGGGGAGCTGTTTTTT
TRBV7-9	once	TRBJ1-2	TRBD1	CASSFGQVRYGYTF	TGTGCCAGCAGCTTTGGACAGGTTCGATATGGCTACACCTTC
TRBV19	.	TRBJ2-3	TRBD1	CASSNTHGQGAADTQYF	TGTGCCAGTAGTAACACCCATGGACAGGGGGCAGCAGATACGCAGTATTTT
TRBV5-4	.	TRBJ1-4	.	CASSLGFGTNEKLFF	TGTGCCAGCAGCTTAGGTTTCGGGACTAATGAAAAACTGTTTTTT
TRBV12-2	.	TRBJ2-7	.	CASRLARDRGLLEQYF	TGTGCAAGTCGCTTAGCGCGGGACAGAGGGCTGCTCGAGCAGTACTTC
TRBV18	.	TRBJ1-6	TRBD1	CASSQAGGPPLHF	TGTGCCAGCTCACAGGCAGGGGGCCCACCCCTCCACTTT
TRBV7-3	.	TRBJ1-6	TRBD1	CASSLMAQGDNSPLHF	TGTGCCAGCAGCTTAATGGCCCAGGGGGACAATTCACCCCTCCACTTT
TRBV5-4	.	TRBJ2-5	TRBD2	CASSPVRASGETQYF	TGTGCCAGCAGCCCCGTTAGGGCTAGCGGAGAGACCCAGTACTTC
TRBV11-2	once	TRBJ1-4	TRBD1	CASSLGEGQGIEKLFF	TGTGCCAGCAGCTTAGGAGAGGGACAGGGGATCGAAAAACTGTTTTTT
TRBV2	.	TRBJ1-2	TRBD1	CASSATGTASRGYTF	TGTGCCAGCAGCGCAACCGGGACAGCCTCCCGTGGCTACACCTTC
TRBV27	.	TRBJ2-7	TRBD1	CASSRQGAYEQYF	TGTGCCAGCAGTAGACAGGGGGCCTACGAGCAGTACTTC
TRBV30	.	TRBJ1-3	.	CACRARAGSVNTIYF	TGTGCCTGCCGGGCCCGTGCGGGGTCGGTAAACACCATATATTTT
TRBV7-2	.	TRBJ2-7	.	CASSLIMGREQYF	TGTGCCAGCAGCTTGATTATGGGGCGCGAGCAGTACTTC
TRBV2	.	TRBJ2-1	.	CASSERLAGTYNEQFF	TGTGCCAGCAGTGAAAGGTTGGCAGGGACCTACAATGAGCAGTTCTTC
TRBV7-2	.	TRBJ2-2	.	CASSLDGRDTGELFF	TGTGCCAGCAGCTTAGACGGCAGGGACACCGGGGAGCTGTTTTTT
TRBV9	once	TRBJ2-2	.	CASSVNADTGELFF	TGTGCCAGCAGCGTTAACGCGGACACCGGGGAGCTGTTTTTT
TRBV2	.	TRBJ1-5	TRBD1	CASRRDRGDQPQHF	TGTGCCAGCAGGCGGGACAGGGGGGACCAGCCCCAGCATTTT
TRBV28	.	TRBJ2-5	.	CASSPSRGDRETQYF	TGTGCCAGCAGTCCTAGCCGTGGGGATCGGGAGACCCAGTACTTC
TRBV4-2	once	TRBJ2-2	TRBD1	CASSQVTGEVGLFF	TGTGCCAGCAGCCAAGTGACAGGGGAAGTAGGGCTGTTTTTT
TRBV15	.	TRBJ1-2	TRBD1	CATSRRDRFNYGYTF	TGTGCCACCAGCAGAAGGGACAGGTTTAACTATGGCTACACCTTC
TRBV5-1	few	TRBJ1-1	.	CASSPRPGDTEAFF	TGCGCCAGCAGCCCGCGGCCGGGGGACACTGAAGCTTTCTTT
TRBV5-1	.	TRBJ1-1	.	CASSAASGGEPEAFF	TGCGCCAGCAGCGCGGCCAGTGGAGGGGAGCCTGAAGCTTTCTTT
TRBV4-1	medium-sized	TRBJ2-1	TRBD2	CASSQDAAGGRGQFF	TGCGCCAGCAGCCAAGACGCAGCGGGGGGGCGAGGGCAGTTCTTC
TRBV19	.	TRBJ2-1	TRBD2	CASSIGTSGGVYNEQFF	TGTGCCAGTAGTATCGGGACTAGCGGGGGGGTGTACAATGAGCAGTTCTTC
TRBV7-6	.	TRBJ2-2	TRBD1	CASSLQTGSAGELFF	TGTGCCAGCAGCTTACAGACAGGGTCTGCCGGGGAGCTGTTTTTT